The TCR beta chain described here comes from a study of blood T cells in healthy people across ages. Study results and limitations: Across samples, TCR beta diversity tracked strongly with naive T cell percentage.

For this clonotype: Antigen unknown.

A sample-barcoded 5' primer and a J-beta primer mix were used in a second PCR of roughly 6 to 11 cycles. Every sample produced at least 2.5 million CDR3-containing paired-end reads. In TCRdb, the 5' RACE reads were re-called with MiXCR into one record per CDR3 protein. The repertoire holds about 780,000 distinct CDR3 sequences, with around 62% as singletons. Donation came from healthy Caucasian individuals in Russia who were aged 6 to 90. Trimming removed 5 bases from V and 4 bases from J; junction bases left unmatched: 4. Germline CDR1 SQVTM, CDR2 ANQGSEA. The CDR3 is made up of 13 amino acids. What was sequenced was blood. The sequence came from a man aged 25-45 years in good health. This chain connects TRBV29-1 to TRBJ2-3, with TRBD2 identical over 9 bases. The CDR3 here is CSVSSGASDTQYF. CDR3 DNA sequence: TGCAGCGTTTCTAGCGGGGCTTCAGATACGCAGTATTTT.